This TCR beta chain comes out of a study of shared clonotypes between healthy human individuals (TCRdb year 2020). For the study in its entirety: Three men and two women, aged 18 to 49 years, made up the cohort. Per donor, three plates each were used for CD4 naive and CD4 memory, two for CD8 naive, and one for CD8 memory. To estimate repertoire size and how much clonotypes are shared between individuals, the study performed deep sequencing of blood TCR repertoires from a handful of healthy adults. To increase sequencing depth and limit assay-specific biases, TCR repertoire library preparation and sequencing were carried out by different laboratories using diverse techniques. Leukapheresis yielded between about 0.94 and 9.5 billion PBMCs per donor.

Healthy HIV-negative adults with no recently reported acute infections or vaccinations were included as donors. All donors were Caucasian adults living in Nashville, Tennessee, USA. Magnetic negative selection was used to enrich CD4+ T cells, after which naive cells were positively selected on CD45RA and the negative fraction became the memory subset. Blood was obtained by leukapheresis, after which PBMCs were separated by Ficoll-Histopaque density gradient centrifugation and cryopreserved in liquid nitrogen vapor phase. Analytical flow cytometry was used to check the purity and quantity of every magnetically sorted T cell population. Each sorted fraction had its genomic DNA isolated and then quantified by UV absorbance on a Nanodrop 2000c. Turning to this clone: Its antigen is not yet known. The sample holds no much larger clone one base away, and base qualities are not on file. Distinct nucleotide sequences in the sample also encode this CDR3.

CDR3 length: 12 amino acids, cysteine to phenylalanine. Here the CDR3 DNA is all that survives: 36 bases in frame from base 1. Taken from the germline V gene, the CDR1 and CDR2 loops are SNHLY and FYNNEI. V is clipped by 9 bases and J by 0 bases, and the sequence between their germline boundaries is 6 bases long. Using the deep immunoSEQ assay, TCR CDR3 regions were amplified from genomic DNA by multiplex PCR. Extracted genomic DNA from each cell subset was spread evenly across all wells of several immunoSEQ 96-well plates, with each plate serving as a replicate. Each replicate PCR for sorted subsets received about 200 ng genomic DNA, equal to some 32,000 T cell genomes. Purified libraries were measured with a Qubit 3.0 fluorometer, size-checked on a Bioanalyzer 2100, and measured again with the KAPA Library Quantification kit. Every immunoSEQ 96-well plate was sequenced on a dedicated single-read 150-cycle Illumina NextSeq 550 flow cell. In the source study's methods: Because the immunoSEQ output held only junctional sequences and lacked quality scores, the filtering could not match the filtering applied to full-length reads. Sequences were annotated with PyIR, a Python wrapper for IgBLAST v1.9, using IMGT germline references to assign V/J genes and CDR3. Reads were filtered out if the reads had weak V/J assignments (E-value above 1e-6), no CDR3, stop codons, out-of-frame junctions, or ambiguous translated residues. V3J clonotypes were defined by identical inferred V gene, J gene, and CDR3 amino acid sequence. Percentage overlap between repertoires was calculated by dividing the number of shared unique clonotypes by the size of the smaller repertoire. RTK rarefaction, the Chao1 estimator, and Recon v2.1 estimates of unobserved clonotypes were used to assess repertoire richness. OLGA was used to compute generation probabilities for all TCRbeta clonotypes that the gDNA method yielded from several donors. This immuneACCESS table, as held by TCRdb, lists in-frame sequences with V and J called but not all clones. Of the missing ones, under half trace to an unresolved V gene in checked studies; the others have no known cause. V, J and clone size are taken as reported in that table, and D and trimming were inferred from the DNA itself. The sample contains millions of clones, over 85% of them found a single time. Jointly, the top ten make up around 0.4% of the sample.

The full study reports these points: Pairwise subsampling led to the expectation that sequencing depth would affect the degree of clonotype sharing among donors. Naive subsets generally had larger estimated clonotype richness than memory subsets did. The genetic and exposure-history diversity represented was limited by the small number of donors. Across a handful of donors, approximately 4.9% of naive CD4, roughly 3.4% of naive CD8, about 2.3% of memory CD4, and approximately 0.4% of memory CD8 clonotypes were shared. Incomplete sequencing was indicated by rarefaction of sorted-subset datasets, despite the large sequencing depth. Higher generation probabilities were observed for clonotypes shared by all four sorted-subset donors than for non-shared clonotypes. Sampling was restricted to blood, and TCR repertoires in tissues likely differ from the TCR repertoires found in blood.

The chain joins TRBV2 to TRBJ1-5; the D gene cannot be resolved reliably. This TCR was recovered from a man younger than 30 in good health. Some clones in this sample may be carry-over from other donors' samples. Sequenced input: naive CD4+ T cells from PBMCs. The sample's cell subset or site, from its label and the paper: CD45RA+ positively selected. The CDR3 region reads CASKNSNQPQHF. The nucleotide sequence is TGTGCCAGTAAAAATAGCAATCAGCCCCAGCATTTT. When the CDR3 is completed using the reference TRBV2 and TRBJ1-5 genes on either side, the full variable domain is EPEVTQTPSHQVTQMGQEVILRCVPISNHLYFYWYRQILGQKVEFLVSFYNNEISEKSEIFDDQFSVERPDGSNFTLKIRSTKLEDSAMYFCASKNSNQPQHFGDGTRLSIL.